A selection of T cell receptor beta chains follows, all from one sample in a study of OX40 agonist ivuxolimab in advanced cancers. Produced via immunoSEQ multiplex PCR; TCRdb's table is partial and in-frame only. This sample yields some 41,000 clones, of which more than 75% are seen a single time; 15% to 20% belongs to the top ten. Material: CD4+ or CD8+ T cells sorted from blood, obtained in a trial of the OX40 agonist ivuxolimab. The receptors derive from an adult with an advanced solid tumor such as melanoma, head and neck, liver or kidney cancer. CDR3s include the opening cysteine and the closing phenylalanine or tryptophan.

V	J	CDR3
TRBV15	TRBJ2-7	CATSRTRDRVDEQYF
TRBV21-1	TRBJ2-5	CASKDRVGETQYF
TRBV28	TRBJ2-5	CASSLVRTGGGETQYF
TRBV4-1	TRBJ1-1	CASSQVAGGNTEAFF
TRBV28	TRBJ2-7	CASSLFREAWSEQYF
TRBV21-1	TRBJ2-7	CASSKDQAREASGRAGEQYF
TRBV28	TRBJ1-2	CASVDPGDDGYTF
TRBV7-6	TRBJ1-5	CASSLGGRNQPQHF
TRBV15	TRBJ1-1	CATSREPPGNTEAFF
TRBV28	TRBJ2-3	CASSPLARTDTQYF
TRBV5-8	TRBJ2-5	CASSLQGNYQETQYF
TRBV13	TRBJ2-7	CASSRGNPYEQYF
TRBV30	TRBJ2-3	CAWSHGLDTDTQYF